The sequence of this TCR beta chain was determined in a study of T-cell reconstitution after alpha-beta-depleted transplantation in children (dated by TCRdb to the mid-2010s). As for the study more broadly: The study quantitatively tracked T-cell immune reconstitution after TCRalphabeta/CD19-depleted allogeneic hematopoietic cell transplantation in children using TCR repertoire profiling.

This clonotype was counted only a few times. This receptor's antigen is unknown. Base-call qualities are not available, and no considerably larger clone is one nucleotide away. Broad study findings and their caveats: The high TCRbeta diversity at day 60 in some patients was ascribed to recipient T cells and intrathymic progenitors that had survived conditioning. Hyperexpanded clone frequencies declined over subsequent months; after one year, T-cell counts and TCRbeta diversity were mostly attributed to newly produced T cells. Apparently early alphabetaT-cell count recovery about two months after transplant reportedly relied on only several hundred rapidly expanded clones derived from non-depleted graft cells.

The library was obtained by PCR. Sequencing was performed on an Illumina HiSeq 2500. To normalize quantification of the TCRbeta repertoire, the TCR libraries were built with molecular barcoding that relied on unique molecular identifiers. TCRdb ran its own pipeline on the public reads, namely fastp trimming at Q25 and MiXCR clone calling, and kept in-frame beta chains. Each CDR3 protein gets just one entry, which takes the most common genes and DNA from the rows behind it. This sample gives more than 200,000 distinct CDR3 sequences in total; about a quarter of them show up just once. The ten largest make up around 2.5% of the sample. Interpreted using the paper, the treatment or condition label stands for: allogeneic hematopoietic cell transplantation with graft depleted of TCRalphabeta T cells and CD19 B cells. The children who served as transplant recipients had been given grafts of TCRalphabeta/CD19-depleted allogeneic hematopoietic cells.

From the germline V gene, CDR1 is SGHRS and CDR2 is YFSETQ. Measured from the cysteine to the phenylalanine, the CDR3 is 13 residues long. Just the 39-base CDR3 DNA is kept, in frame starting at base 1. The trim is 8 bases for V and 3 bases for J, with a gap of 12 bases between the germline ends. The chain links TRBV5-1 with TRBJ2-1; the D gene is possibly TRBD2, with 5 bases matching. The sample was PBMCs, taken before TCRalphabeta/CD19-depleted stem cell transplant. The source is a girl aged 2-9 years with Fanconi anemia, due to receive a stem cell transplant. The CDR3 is CARPGELYNEQFF. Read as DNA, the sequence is TGCGCCAGACCCGGGGAGCTCTACAATGAGCAGTTCTTC.